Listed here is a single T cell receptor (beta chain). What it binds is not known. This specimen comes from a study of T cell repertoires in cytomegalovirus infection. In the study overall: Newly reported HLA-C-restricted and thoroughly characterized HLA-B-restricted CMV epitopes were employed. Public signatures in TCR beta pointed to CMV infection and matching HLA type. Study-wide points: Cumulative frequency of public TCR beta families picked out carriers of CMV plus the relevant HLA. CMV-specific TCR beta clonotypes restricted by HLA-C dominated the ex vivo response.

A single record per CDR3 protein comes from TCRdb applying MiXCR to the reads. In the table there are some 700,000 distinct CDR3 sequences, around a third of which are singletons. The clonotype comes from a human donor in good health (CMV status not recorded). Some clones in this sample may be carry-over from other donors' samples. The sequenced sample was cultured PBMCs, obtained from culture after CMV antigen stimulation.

CDR3 nucleotides: TGTGCCATCGCGGCTAGCGGAAGCTCCTACAATGAGCAGTTCTTC. Its translation is CAIAASGSSYNEQFF. V usage is TRBV10-3 and J usage is TRBJ2-1; 7 nucleotides align to TRBD2. The germline V gene has CDR1 ENHRY and CDR2 SYGVKD. This CDR3 has 15 residues. V shed 8 bases and J 0 bases; nucleotides not matched to a gene: 7.